This T cell receptor (beta chain) is from a study of early T cells in non-severe SARS-CoV-2 infection. TCRdb re-derived calls from the 5' RACE reads in MiXCR, one entry per CDR3 protein. The sample holds more than 35,000 distinct CDR3 sequences; 5% to 7% are singletons and the top ten take 5% to 6.5%. This clonotype appeared many times. Germline values: CDR1 SGHTA, CDR2 FQGNSA. The CDR3 covers 16 residues. V was pared by 3 bases and J by 1 base, with 14 bases between. Sequenced input: whole blood. This rearrangement joins TRBV7-2 to TRBJ2-3; D not resolved. The TCR originated in an adult who was a healthcare worker with PCR-confirmed SARS-CoV-2 infection or an uninfected control (not recorded which). CDR3 protein: CASSFGSIRGTDTQYF. In DNA form, the CDR3 reads TGTGCCAGCAGCTTTGGATCTATCCGGGGCACAGATACGCAGTATTTT.